This TCR beta chain was captured by sequencing in a study of T cell changes during pregnancy in multiple sclerosis. TCRdb's copy holds only in-frame clones and misses some; the assay was immunoSEQ multiplex PCR. This table has 26,000 or so clones, 92% appearing once. The CDR3 extends over 13 amino acids. Germline V gene data show CDR1 as LNHNV and CDR2 as YYDKDF (reference sequence). The material sequenced was peripheral blood, taken in the first trimester of pregnancy. The clonotype comes from a female donor in good health, enrolled as a control in a pregnancy study. The chain carries TRBV15 and TRBJ2-5; D not certain. The DNA end is more similar to TRBJ2-7, so the J call may be wrong. CDR3 DNA: TGTGCCACCAGCAGAGATCGGTCCTACGAGCAGTACTTC. It yields the protein CATSRDRSYEQYF.